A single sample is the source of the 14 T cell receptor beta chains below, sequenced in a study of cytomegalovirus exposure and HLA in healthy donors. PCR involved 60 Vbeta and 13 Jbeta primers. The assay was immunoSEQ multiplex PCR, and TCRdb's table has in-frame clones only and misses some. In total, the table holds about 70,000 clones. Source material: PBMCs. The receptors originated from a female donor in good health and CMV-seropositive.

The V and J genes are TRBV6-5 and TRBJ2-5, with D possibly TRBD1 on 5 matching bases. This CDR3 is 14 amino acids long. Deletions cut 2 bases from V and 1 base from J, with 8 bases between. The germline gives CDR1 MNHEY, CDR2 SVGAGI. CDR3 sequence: CASSYGASQETQYF. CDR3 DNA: TGTGCCAGCAGTTACGGGGCTAGCCAAGAGACCCAGTACTTC.

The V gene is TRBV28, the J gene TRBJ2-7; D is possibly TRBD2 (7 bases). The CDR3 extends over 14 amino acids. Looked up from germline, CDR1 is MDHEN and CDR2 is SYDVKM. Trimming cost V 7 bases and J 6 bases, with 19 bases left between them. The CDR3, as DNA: TGTGCCAGCACCTTGGGGATCGGGGGGCGCGAGCAGTACTTC. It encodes CASTLGIGGREQYF.

The CDR3 region is CASSTVAGGYTGELFF. In DNA form, the CDR3 reads TGTGCCAGTAGTACCGTAGCGGGGGGATATACCGGGGAGCTGTTTTTT. V and J are TRBV19 and TRBJ2-2, with 10 nucleotides matching TRBD2. CDR3 length equals 16 residues. Trimming removed 4 bases from V and 5 bases from J; junction bases left unmatched: 7. In germline, CDR1 is LNHDA, CDR2 SQIVND (reference sequence). Full variable domain (rest looked up from reference TRBV19 and TRBJ2-2): DGGITQSPKYLFRKEGQNVTLSCEQNLNHDAMYWYRQDPGQGLRLIYYSQIVNDFQKGDIAEGYSVSREKKESFPLTVTSAQKNPTAFYLCASSTVAGGYTGELFFGEGSRLTVL.

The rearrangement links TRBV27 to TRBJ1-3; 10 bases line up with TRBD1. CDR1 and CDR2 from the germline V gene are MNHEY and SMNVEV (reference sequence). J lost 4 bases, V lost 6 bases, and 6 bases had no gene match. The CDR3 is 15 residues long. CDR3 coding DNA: TGTGCCAGCAGCCCGGGACAGGGGTACGGAAACACCATATATTTT. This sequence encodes CASSPGQGYGNTIYF.

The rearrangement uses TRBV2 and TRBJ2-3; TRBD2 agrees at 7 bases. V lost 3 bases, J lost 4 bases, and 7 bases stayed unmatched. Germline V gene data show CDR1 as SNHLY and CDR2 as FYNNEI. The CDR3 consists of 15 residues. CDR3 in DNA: TGTGCCAGCAGTGAGATAGGGGAGGGGCCAGATACGCAGTATTTT. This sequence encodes CASSEIGEGPDTQYF.

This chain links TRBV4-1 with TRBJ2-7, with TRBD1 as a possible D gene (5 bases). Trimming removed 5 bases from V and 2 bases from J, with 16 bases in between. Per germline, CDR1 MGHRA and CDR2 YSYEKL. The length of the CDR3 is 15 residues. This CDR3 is CASSFTTDSPYEQYF. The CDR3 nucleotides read TGCGCCAGCAGCTTCACGACCGACAGTCCCTACGAGCAGTACTTC.

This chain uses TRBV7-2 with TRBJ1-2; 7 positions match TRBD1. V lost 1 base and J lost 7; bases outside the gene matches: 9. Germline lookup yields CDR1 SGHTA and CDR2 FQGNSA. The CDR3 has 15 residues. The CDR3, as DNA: TGTGCCAGCAGCTTAGTGAACAGGGGAATTCTTGGCTACACCTTC. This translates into CASSLVNRGILGYTF.

CDR3 loop: CASRKQGGGDNEQFF. In nucleotides, the CDR3 is TGTGCCAGTAGGAAACAGGGGGGGGGCGACAATGAGCAGTTCTTC. This chain connects TRBV19 to TRBJ2-1, with D possibly matching TRBD1 (8 bases). The V gene lost 6 bases and the J gene lost 5 bases, with 17 bases spanning the gap. The CDR3 contains 15 residues. CDR1 is LNHDA, CDR2 SQIVND, per germline (reference sequence).

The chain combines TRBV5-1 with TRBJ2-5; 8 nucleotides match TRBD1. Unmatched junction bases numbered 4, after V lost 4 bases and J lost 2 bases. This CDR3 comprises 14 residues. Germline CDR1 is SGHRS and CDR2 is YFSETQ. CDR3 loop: CASSPGQGQETQYF. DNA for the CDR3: TGCGCCAGCAGCCCCGGACAGGGTCAAGAGACCCAGTACTTC. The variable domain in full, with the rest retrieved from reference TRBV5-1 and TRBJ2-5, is KAGVTQTPRYLIKTRGQQVTLSCSPISGHRSVSWYQQTPGQGLQFLFEYFSETQRNKGNFPGRFSGRQFSNSRSEMNVSTLELGDSALYLCASSPGQGQETQYFGPGTRLLVL.

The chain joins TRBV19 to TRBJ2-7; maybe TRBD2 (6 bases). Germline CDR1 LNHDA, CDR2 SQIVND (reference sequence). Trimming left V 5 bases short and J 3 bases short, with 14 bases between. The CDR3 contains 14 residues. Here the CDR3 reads CASSSTGTDYEQYF. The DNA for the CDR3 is TGTGCCAGTAGTTCTACCGGGACTGACTACGAGCAGTACTTC.

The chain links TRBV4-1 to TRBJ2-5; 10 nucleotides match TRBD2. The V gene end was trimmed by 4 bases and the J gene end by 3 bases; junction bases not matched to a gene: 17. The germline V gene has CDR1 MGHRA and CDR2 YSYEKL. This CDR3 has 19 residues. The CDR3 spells CASSPRATSGVILEETQYF. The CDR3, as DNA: TGCGCCAGCAGCCCCCGAGCAACTAGCGGGGTTATCTTAGAAGAGACCCAGTACTTC.

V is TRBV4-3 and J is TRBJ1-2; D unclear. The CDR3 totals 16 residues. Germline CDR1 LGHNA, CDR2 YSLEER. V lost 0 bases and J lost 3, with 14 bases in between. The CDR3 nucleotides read TGCGCCAGCAGCCAAGACCGATCAGGCGAATACTATGGCTACACCTTC. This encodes CASSQDRSGEYYGYTF.

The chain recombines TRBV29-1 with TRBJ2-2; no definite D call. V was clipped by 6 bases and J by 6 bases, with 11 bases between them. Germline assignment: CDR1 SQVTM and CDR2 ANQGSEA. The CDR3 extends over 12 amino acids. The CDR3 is CSVASPAGELFF. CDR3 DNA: TGCAGCGTGGCATCTCCCGCCGGGGAGCTGTTTTTT.

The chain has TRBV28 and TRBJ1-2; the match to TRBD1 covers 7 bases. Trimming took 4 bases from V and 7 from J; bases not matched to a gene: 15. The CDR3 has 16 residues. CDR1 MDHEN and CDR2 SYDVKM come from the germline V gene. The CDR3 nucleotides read TGTGCCAGCAGTTCCACTAACGGACAGGCTGCTTTTGGCTACACCTTC. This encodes CASSSTNGQAAFGYTF.